These 16 T cell receptor beta chains originate from one sample sequenced in a study of blood T cell repertoires in COVID-19. Using immunoSEQ multiplex PCR, the repertoire was profiled, and TCRdb retains in-frame clones only, with some absent. The sample lists about 220,000 clones; 80% were seen once. The specimen was peripheral blood. Every receptor here comes from a human donor in a cohort sampled during active COVID-19.

This clone was counted between two and nine times. The chain joins TRBV9 to TRBJ2-5; TRBD2 is a possible D gene (5 bases). The germline V and J ends were trimmed by 0 bases and 5 bases, with 8 bases remaining between them. Germline lookup yields CDR1 SGDLS and CDR2 YYNGEE. CDR3 length: 13 amino acids. CDR3 DNA sequence: TGTGCCAGCAGCGTAGCGGGGATGGAGACCCAGTACTTC. As protein: CASSVAGMETQYF. Complete variable domain (other parts from reference TRBV9 and TRBJ2-5): DSGVTQTPKHLITATGQRVTLRCSPRSGDLSVYWYQQSLDQGLQFLIQYYNGEERAKGNILERFSAQQFPDLHSELNLSSLELGDSALYFCASSVAGMETQYFGPGTRLLVL.

This clone was counted a few times. The rearrangement links TRBV19 to TRBJ1-2; maybe TRBD1 (5 bases). CDR3 length: 14 residues. Trimming took 6 bases from V and 8 from J, leaving 19 bases between them. The V gene's germline CDR1 is LNHDA and CDR2 SQIVND (reference sequence). The CDR3 loop reads CASSLDGGTSGYTF. CDR3 DNA: TGTGCCAGTAGCTTGGACGGGGGGACGAGCGGCTACACCTTC.

The V and J genes are TRBV5-1 and TRBJ2-3; D possibly corresponds to TRBD2 (6 bases). Trimming stripped 1 base from V and 5 bases from J, with 11 bases between. CDR1 is SGHRS and CDR2 is YFSETQ in the germline V gene. This CDR3 contains 14 residues. This CDR3 is CASSLSQGGDTQYF. The CDR3 nucleotides are TGCGCCAGCAGCTTGAGTCAGGGAGGAGATACGCAGTATTTT.

The V call is TRBV6-2 or TRBV6-3, the J call TRBJ2-7; 9 bases are shared with TRBD1. CDR1 and CDR2 from the germline V gene are MNHEY and SVGEGT. The CDR3 runs 16 residues. Losses at the gene ends were 4 bases for V and 7 bases for J; bases not matched to a gene: 14. The CDR3 loop is CASSSRRDRAWGEQYF. The CDR3 coding sequence is TGTGCCAGCAGTTCACGCCGGGACAGGGCCTGGGGAGAGCAGTACTTC.

The V gene is TRBV9, the J gene TRBJ2-3; D might be TRBD2 (5 bases). Trimming cost V 0 bases and J 9 bases, with 14 bases left between them. From germline, CDR1 is SGDLS and CDR2 YYNGEE. The CDR3 length is 14 residues. DNA for the CDR3: TGTGCCAGCAGCGTAGTTCAGCTTGGAGGCACGCAGTATTTT. It specifies CASSVVQLGGTQYF.

The chain employs TRBV15 and TRBJ1-5, with a possible D match to TRBD1 (5 bases). Trimming left V 5 bases short and J 4 bases short, with 12 bases between. CDR1 is LNHNV and CDR2 is YYDKDF in the germline V gene (reference sequence). CDR3 length: 14 amino acids. In nucleotides, the CDR3 is TGTGCCACCAGCGACGGCAGGGTTAATCAGCCCCAGCATTTT. Its protein is CATSDGRVNQPQHF.

The gene calls are TRBV6-5 and TRBJ1-6; a possible D gene is TRBD1 (5 bases). The V gene's germline CDR1 is MNHEY and CDR2 SVGAGI. With 7 bases removed from V and 7 bases from J, the gap between germline ends came to 17 bases. The CDR3 contains 15 residues. Here the CDR3 reads CASMGGVTGNSPLHF. The CDR3 DNA reads as TGTGCCAGCATGGGGGGGGTCACGGGGAATTCACCCCTCCACTTT.

This rearrangement joins TRBV7-8 to TRBJ1-4; no firm D call. CDR1 and CDR2 (germline): SGHVS, FQNEAQ. The CDR3 loop spans 16 amino acids. Trimming left V 5 bases short and J 0 bases short, with 13 bases between. CDR3 in DNA: TGTGCCAGCAGCCCGGAGAGGGCAGCAACTAATGAAAAACTGTTTTTT. Translation: CASSPERAATNEKLFF. The complete variable domain, with remaining parts taken from reference TRBV7-8 and TRBJ1-4, reads GAGVSQSPRYKVAKRGQDVALRCDPISGHVSLFWYQQALGQGPEFLTYFQNEAQLDKSGLPSDRFFAERPEGSVSTLKIQRTQQEDSAVYLCASSPERAATNEKLFFGSGTQLSVL.

V usage is TRBV28 and J usage is TRBJ1-6, with no clear D. This CDR3 comprises 15 residues. CDR1 and CDR2 (germline): MDHEN, SYDVKM. Trimming took 6 bases from V and 0 from J, leaving 9 bases between them. The CDR3 region is CASRVPSSYNSPLHF. For the CDR3, the DNA is TGTGCCAGCAGAGTACCGAGCTCCTATAATTCACCCCTCCACTTT.

V and J are TRBV11-3 and TRBJ2-1; weak D call: TRBD1 (6 bases). This CDR3 comprises 14 residues. Germline values: CDR1 SGHNT, CDR2 YENEEA. V lost 3 bases to trimming and J lost 4 bases, with 10 bases between them. The CDR3 region is CASSLTGQYNEQFF. CDR3 bases: TGTGCCAGCAGCTTGACCGGACAGTACAATGAGCAGTTCTTC.

The chain is built from TRBV27 and TRBJ2-1; the match to TRBD2 covers 9 bases. The CDR3 contains 17 residues. Trimming at V came to 6 bases and at J to 0 bases, leaving 9 bases not matched to a gene. Germline V gene data show CDR1 as MNHEY and CDR2 as SMNVEV (reference sequence). CDR3 DNA: TGTGCCAGCAGCCGCACTAGCGGGCAGAGCTCCTACAATGAGCAGTTCTTC. This sequence encodes CASSRTSGQSSYNEQFF.

The chain has TRBV29-1 and TRBJ2-7; 8 bases are shared with TRBD1. CDR1 is SQVTM, CDR2 ANQGSEA, per germline. CDR3 size: 14 residues. The ends lost 7 bases at V and 0 bases at J; junction bases unmatched: 8. In nucleotides, the CDR3 is TGCAGCGCATTTTACGGGACAGGCTCCTACGAGCAGTACTTC. This translates into CSAFYGTGSYEQYF.

The chain recombines TRBV20-1 with TRBJ1-2; D possibly corresponds to TRBD1 (6 bases). In germline, CDR1 is DFQATT, CDR2 SNEGSKA (reference sequence). The CDR3 extends over 11 amino acids. DNA of the CDR3: TGCAGGCCACAGGGTGACTATGGCTACACCTTC. Its protein is CRPQGDYGYTF.

This chain connects TRBV7-6 to TRBJ1-2; weak D call: TRBD1 (6 bases). CDR1 is SGHVS and CDR2 is FNYEAQ in the germline V gene. V lost 3 bases and J 4 bases, leaving 9 bases between the germline ends. This CDR3 has 13 residues. DNA for the CDR3: TGTGCCAGCAGCTTGGGGGGGGCCTATGGCTACACCTTC. It encodes CASSLGGAYGYTF.

The V gene is TRBV15, the J gene TRBJ2-7; D not resolved. V dropped 0 bases and J dropped 0 bases, with 9 bases sitting between them. From germline, CDR1 is LNHNV and CDR2 YYDKDF (reference sequence). This CDR3 is 15 amino acids long. CDR3 in DNA: TGTGCCACCAGCAGAGATCGGTACAGCTCCTACGAGCAGTACTTC. This codes for CATSRDRYSSYEQYF.

The chain is built from TRBV27 and TRBJ2-5; TRBD2 might be the D (6 bases). V was clipped by 5 bases and J by 5 bases, with 21 bases between them. This CDR3 has 16 amino acids. In germline, CDR1 is MNHEY, CDR2 SMNVEV (reference sequence). The CDR3 DNA reads as TGTGCCAGCAGTGTTCTGCGGGACTCCACTGGGGAGACCCAGTACTTC. Its protein is CASSVLRDSTGETQYF.